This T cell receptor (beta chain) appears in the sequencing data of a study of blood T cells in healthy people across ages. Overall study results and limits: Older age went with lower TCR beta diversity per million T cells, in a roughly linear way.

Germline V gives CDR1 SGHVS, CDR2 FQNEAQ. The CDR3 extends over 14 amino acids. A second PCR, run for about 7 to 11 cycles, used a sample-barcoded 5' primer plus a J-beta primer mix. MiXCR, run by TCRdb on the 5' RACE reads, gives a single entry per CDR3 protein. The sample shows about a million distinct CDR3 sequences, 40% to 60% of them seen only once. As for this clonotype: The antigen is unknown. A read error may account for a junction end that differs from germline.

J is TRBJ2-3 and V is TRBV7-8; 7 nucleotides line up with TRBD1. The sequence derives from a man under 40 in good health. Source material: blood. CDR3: CASTWGTATDAQYF. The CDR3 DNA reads TGTGCCAGCACCTGGGGGACAGCCACAGATGCGCAGTATTTT.